Each of the 27 T cell receptor beta chains below was sequenced from the same sample in a study of blood T cell repertoires in COVID-19. Clones were read by immunoSEQ multiplex PCR, and TCRdb kept only the in-frame ones, dropping some. The repertoire holds some 110,000 clones, 86% seen once, with about 4.5% in the top ten. Sequencing was carried out using peripheral blood. Receptors were obtained from a man aged 35 to 55 with acute or convalescent COVID-19.

This clone was counted a single time. The rearrangement joins TRBV6-5 to TRBJ2-3, with D unclear. The germline gives CDR1 MNHEY, CDR2 SVGAGI. The CDR3 loop spans 16 amino acids. V lost 4 bases and J lost 0, with 14 bases in between. The CDR3 spells CASSSQFRGSTDTQYF. The CDR3 nucleotides read TGTGCCAGCAGTTCCCAGTTTCGTGGTAGCACAGATACGCAGTATTTT.

The V call is TRBV29-1, the J call TRBJ1-1; perhaps TRBD1 as D (6 bases). The CDR3 is 13 residues long. V was shortened by 8 bases and J by 2 bases, with 15 bases between the two germline ends. CDR1 and CDR2 (germline): SQVTM, ANQGSEA. This chain's CDR3 is CSTVGQSNTEAFF. The CDR3 DNA reads TGCAGCACTGTCGGACAGTCAAACACTGAAGCTTTCTTT.

The chain has TRBV5-1 and TRBJ1-5; no firm D call. Per the germline V gene, CDR1 is SGHRS and CDR2 is YFSETQ. The V gene lost 0 bases and the J gene lost 0 bases, with 7 bases spanning the gap. The CDR3 totals 15 residues. In DNA form, the CDR3 reads TGCGCCAGCAGCTTGGGGGAGAATAGCAATCAGCCCCAGCATTTT. Protein product: CASSLGENSNQPQHF.

The chain recombines TRBV6-2 or TRBV6-3 with TRBJ1-5; D is unclear. The ends were cut back, 2 bases at V and 6 bases at J, with 11 bases in the middle. The CDR3 runs to 14 residues. The germline V gene has CDR1 MNHEY and CDR2 SVGEGT. The CDR3 is CASSYHSVGQPQHF. CDR3 coding DNA: TGTGCCAGCAGTTACCACAGTGTGGGTCAGCCCCAGCATTTT.

V usage is TRBV5-1 and J usage is TRBJ1-2, with 10 bases identical to TRBD1. V lost 3 bases and J lost 4; bases outside the gene matches: 6. The V gene's germline CDR1 is SGHRS and CDR2 YFSETQ. There are 15 residues in the CDR3. The CDR3 DNA reads as TGCGCCAGCAGCTCGAGGGGGACAGGGGTCTATGGCTACACCTTC. It codes for CASSSRGTGVYGYTF.

This clone came up a few times. V is TRBV5-4 and J is TRBJ2-2; TRBD1 matches at 11 bases. There are 15 residues in the CDR3. Germline CDR1 is SGHNT and CDR2 is YYREEE (reference sequence). V dropped 3 bases and J dropped 3; count of bases not matched to a gene: 1. This chain's CDR3 is CASSWTGGDTGELFF. The CDR3 region has the DNA TGTGCCAGCAGCTGGACAGGGGGCGACACCGGGGAGCTGTTTTTT. Full variable domain (missing parts from reference TRBV5-4 and TRBJ2-2): ETGVTQSPTHLIKTRGQQVTLRCSSQSGHNTVSWYQQALGQGPQFIFQYYREEENGRGNFPPRFSGLQFPNYSSELNVNALELDDSALYLCASSWTGGDTGELFFGEGSRLTVL.

V and J are TRBV7-8 and TRBJ1-3; possibly TRBD1 for D (5 bases). Germline V gives CDR1 SGHVS, CDR2 FQNEAQ. Trimming left V 5 bases short and J 0 bases short, with 11 bases between. The CDR3 length is 15 residues. The CDR3 spells CASSLTGFSGNTIYF. CDR3 sequence (DNA): TGTGCCAGCAGCCTTACAGGATTCTCTGGAAACACCATATATTTT.

The table lists this clone with a count of one. This rearrangement joins TRBV21-1 to TRBJ1-3. TRBV21-1 has pseudogene status. This CDR3 has 16 amino acids. DNA of the CDR3: TGTGCCAGCAGCACAGCCGGGCCCGGGATTGGAAACACCATATATTTT. This sequence encodes CASSTAGPGIGNTIYF.

This chain connects TRBV5-1 to TRBJ1-2, with D maybe TRBD1 (5 bases). V was clipped by 5 bases and J by 6 bases, with 8 bases between them. CDR1 and CDR2 (germline): SGHRS, YFSETQ. This CDR3 contains 11 residues. This CDR3 reads CASRGGNGYTF. The CDR3, as DNA: TGCGCCAGCAGGGGGGGAAATGGCTACACCTTC. Looking up the rest from reference TRBV5-1 and TRBJ1-2 gives the full variable domain: KAGVTQTPRYLIKTRGQQVTLSCSPISGHRSVSWYQQTPGQGLQFLFEYFSETQRNKGNFPGRFSGRQFSNSRSEMNVSTLELGDSALYLCASRGGNGYTFGSGTRLTVV.

This clone has more than one count but fewer than ten. The sample contains more than one DNA sequence encoding this CDR3. This chain uses TRBV30 with TRBJ1-3; 7 bases match TRBD1. CDR1 and CDR2 from the germline V gene are GTSNPN and SVGIG (reference sequence). Germline trimming cut 2 bases from V and 0 bases from J; bases unmatched to any gene: 4. The CDR3 extends over 15 amino acids. The CDR3 nucleotides read TGTGCCTGGAGTCGGGACAGCGGCTCTGGAAACACCATATATTTT. This translates into CAWSRDSGSGNTIYF.

The chain links TRBV5-4 to TRBJ1-1; a possible D gene is TRBD1 (6 bases). Per the germline V gene, CDR1 is SGHNT and CDR2 is YYREEE (reference sequence). Trimming pared 10 bases from V and 11 bases from J, leaving 27 bases between. The CDR3 is 14 residues long. Written as DNA, the CDR3 is TGTGCCTGGTCGTCGGGACACACCCTACCAGCGGCTTTCTTT. It yields the protein CAWSSGHTLPAAFF.

The V and J genes are TRBV7-2 and TRBJ1-1; TRBD1 matches 8 bases. V lost 0 bases to trimming and J lost 5 bases; unmatched junction nucleotides: 5. The CDR3 contains 15 residues. CDR1 is SGHTA and CDR2 is FQGNSA in the germline V gene. For the CDR3, the DNA is TGTGCCAGCAGCTTAGCAGGACAGGGATGGACTGAAGCTTTCTTT. It is translated as CASSLAGQGWTEAFF.

The chain couples TRBV10-3 to TRBJ2-4, with 7 bases identical to TRBD1. Unmatched junction bases numbered 5, after V lost 1 base and J lost 2 bases. This CDR3 has 16 amino acids. The germline V gene encodes CDR1 ENHRY and CDR2 SYGVKD. In nucleotides, the CDR3 is TGTGCCATCAGTGAGTTCCTAGGGGGCACCAAAAACATTCAGTACTTC. This gives the protein CAISEFLGGTKNIQYF.

The sample holds a few counts of this clone. The V call is TRBV5-4, the J call TRBJ2-1, with 14 positions matching TRBD2. Germline V gives CDR1 SGHNT, CDR2 YYREEE (reference sequence). This CDR3 contains 16 residues. Unmatched junction bases numbered 13, after V lost 4 bases and J lost 13 bases. The CDR3 is CASSTGLAGGTTRQFF. Here the CDR3 DNA reads TGTGCCAGCAGCACCGGACTAGCGGGGGGTACCACGCGTCAGTTCTTC.

The chain joins TRBV7-9 to TRBJ2-7; TRBD2 matches at 8 bases. CDR3 length: 18 amino acids. The germline V gene encodes CDR1 SEHNR and CDR2 FQNEAQ (reference sequence). J gave up 5 bases and V 7 bases, and 22 bases lay outside the gene matches. The CDR3 protein is CASTSFAGGRRQVDEQYF. The CDR3 DNA reads TGTGCCAGCACCTCCTTTGCGGGGGGCCGCCGACAGGTGGACGAGCAGTACTTC.

The J gene is TRBJ2-7, the V gene TRBV4-3; D is possibly TRBD2 (6 bases). CDR1 and CDR2 from the germline V gene are LGHNA and YSLEER. Between the trimmed V and J ends, which lost 0 bases and 2 bases, there was a span of 14 bases. The CDR3 is 16 residues long. Here the CDR3 DNA reads TGCGCCAGCAGCCAAGAGGCGGGGCGGCGGACCTACGAGCAGTACTTC. Its translation: CASSQEAGRRTYEQYF.

The V and J genes are TRBV11-1 and TRBJ1-3; the D is unclear. The germline gives CDR1 SGHAT, CDR2 FQDESV (reference sequence). This CDR3 is built from 16 residues. The germline V and J ends were trimmed by 6 bases and 0 bases, with 15 bases remaining between them. The CDR3 coding sequence is TGTGCCAGCAGACCGAACGGACTGATCTCTGGAAACACCATATATTTT. This sequence encodes CASRPNGLISGNTIYF. Looking up the rest from reference TRBV11-1 and TRBJ1-3 gives the full variable domain: EAEVAQSPRYKITEKSQAVAFWCDPISGHATLYWYRQILGQGPELLVQFQDESVVDDSQLPKDRFSAERLKGVDSTLKIQPAELGDSAMYLCASRPNGLISGNTIYFGEGSWLTVV.

This chain uses TRBV9 with TRBJ1-2, with 7 positions matching TRBD1. V was pared by 3 bases and J by 4 bases, with 6 bases of the junction left unmatched. The CDR3 loop spans 14 amino acids. Germline assignment: CDR1 SGDLS and CDR2 YYNGEE. This chain's CDR3 is CASSGGDSFYGYTF. CDR3 nucleotide sequence: TGTGCCAGCAGCGGAGGGGACAGCTTCTATGGCTACACCTTC. Full variable domain (rest looked up from reference TRBV9 and TRBJ1-2): DSGVTQTPKHLITATGQRVTLRCSPRSGDLSVYWYQQSLDQGLQFLIQYYNGEERAKGNILERFSAQQFPDLHSELNLSSLELGDSALYFCASSGGDSFYGYTFGSGTRLTVV.

The sample holds one count of this clone. The V and J genes are TRBV11-2 and TRBJ1-1, with 7 bases aligning to TRBD1. CDR1 is SGHAT and CDR2 is FQNNGV in the germline V gene. Trimming took 5 bases from V and 2 from J; bases not matched to a gene: 8. The CDR3 is 15 amino acids. This chain's CDR3 is CASSPLDRLNTEAFF. The CDR3 DNA follows: TGTGCCAGCAGCCCCCTGGACAGGCTTAACACTGAAGCTTTCTTT. Full variable domain (missing parts from reference TRBV11-2 and TRBJ1-1): EAGVAQSPRYKIIEKRQSVAFWCNPISGHATLYWYQQILGQGPKLLIQFQNNGVVDDSQLPKDRFSAERLKGVDSTLKIQPAKLEDSAVYLCASSPLDRLNTEAFFGQGTRLTVV.

The V and J genes are TRBV6-5 and TRBJ1-1; D unclear. The CDR3 extends over 11 amino acids. Trimming took 8 bases from V and 6 from J, leaving 10 bases between them. The germline gives CDR1 MNHEY, CDR2 SVGAGI. DNA for the CDR3: TGTGCCAGCGGGCAGCGGGCTGAAGCTTTCTTT. Translation gives CASGQRAEAFF.

The rearrangement joins TRBV23-1 to TRBJ2-4; D gene ambiguous. TRBV23-1 is placed among ORFs of uncertain function. The V gene lost 0 bases and the J gene lost 0 bases, with 12 bases spanning the gap. The CDR3 length is 17 residues. CDR3 sequence: CASSQSITAVAKNIQYF. In nucleotides, the CDR3 is TGCGCCAGCAGTCAATCGATTACCGCGGTAGCCAAAAACATTCAGTACTTC.

The chain has TRBV11-3 and TRBJ2-6; 9 bases are shared with TRBD1. This CDR3 region has 21 residues. Trimming removed 0 bases from V and 4 bases from J; junction bases left unmatched: 16. From germline, CDR1 is SGHNT and CDR2 YENEEA. As DNA, the CDR3 is TGTGCCAGCAGCTTAGAGTTTAAAGGACAGGGGATCCTAAGAGGGGCCAACGTCCTGACTTTC. It specifies CASSLEFKGQGILRGANVLTF.

The chain employs TRBV3-1 (or the pseudogene TRBV3-2) and TRBJ1-2; 11 bases agree with TRBD1. The CDR3 consists of 16 residues. Germline CDR1 reads LGHDT; CDR2 reads YNNKEL (reference sequence). The V gene end was trimmed by 2 bases and the J gene end by 3 bases; junction bases not matched to a gene: 5. CDR3 bases: TGTGCCAGCAGCCAACGTTCGGGACAGGGGGACTATGGCTACACCTTC. This gives the protein CASSQRSGQGDYGYTF.

The chain is built from TRBV11-2 and TRBJ2-7, with 11 nucleotides matching TRBD2. CDR3 length equals 14 residues. V shed 7 bases, J shed 1 base, and the junction held 3 bases outside the gene matches. Germline lookup yields CDR1 SGHAT and CDR2 FQNNGV. The CDR3 DNA follows: TGTGCCAGCAAGGGACTAGCGGCATCCTACGAGCAGTACTTC. Amino acids: CASKGLAASYEQYF.

V usage is TRBV7-2 and J usage is TRBJ1-5; D uncertain. V dropped 0 bases and J dropped 11 bases, with 8 bases sitting between them. This CDR3 contains 12 residues. CDR1 SGHTA and CDR2 FQGNSA come from the germline V gene. CDR3 amino acids: CASSLAEASQHF. The CDR3, as DNA: TGTGCCAGCAGCTTAGCCGAGGCCTCCCAGCATTTT. Complete variable domain (other parts from reference TRBV7-2 and TRBJ1-5): GAGVSQSPSNKVTEKGKDVELRCDPISGHTALYWYRQSLGQGLEFLIYFQGNSAPDKSGLPSDRFSAERTGGSVSTLTIQRTQQEDSAVYLCASSLAEASQHFGDGTRLSIL.

This rearrangement joins TRBV19 to TRBJ1-2; TRBD1 aligns across 8 bases. The J segment lost 8 bases and the V segment lost 2 bases, leaving 10 bases of the junction unmatched. CDR3 size: 15 residues. Germline-derived CDR1 and CDR2 are LNHDA and SQIVND (reference sequence). The CDR3 sequence is CASSIWGTGTKGYTF. In DNA, the CDR3 is TGTGCCAGTAGTATATGGGGGACAGGAACGAAGGGCTACACCTTC.

The genes are TRBV7-9 and TRBJ2-7; maybe TRBD1 (5 bases). The V gene's germline CDR1 is SEHNR and CDR2 FQNEAQ (reference sequence). CDR3 size: 12 residues. Trimming cost V 2 bases and J 10 bases, with 12 bases left between them. CDR3 loop: CASSLSGLDQYF. The DNA of the CDR3 is TGTGCCAGCAGCTTATCAGGGCTCGATCAGTACTTC.